These 13 T cell receptor beta chains were sequenced from one sample in a study of blood T cell repertoires in COVID-19. Produced via immunoSEQ multiplex PCR; TCRdb's table is partial and in-frame only. Of over 150,000 clones in the sample, 87% are singletons; the top ten hold under 5%. Sample: peripheral blood. The source of these receptors is a woman aged 55-70 years who had recovered from COVID-19.

This chain's CDR3 is CAISDPNGRGGPMAMQFF. The CDR3 DNA reads TGTGCCATCAGTGATCCTAACGGGCGGGGGGGCCCTATGGCGATGCAGTTCTTC. The chain carries TRBV10-3 and TRBJ2-1; 9 positions match TRBD2. V was pared by 3 bases and J by 12 bases, with 21 bases of the junction left unmatched. Germline V gene lookup returns CDR1 ENHRY and CDR2 SYGVKD. The CDR3 is 18 residues long.

The table lists this clone with a few counts. The CDR3 nucleotides read TGTGCCAGCATGACAGGGTTTGTTAATCAGCCCCAGCATTTT. Its translation is CASMTGFVNQPQHF. The V and J genes are TRBV2 and TRBJ1-5; TRBD1 matches 7 bases. This CDR3 region has 14 residues. V lost 7 bases to trimming and J lost 4 bases; unmatched junction nucleotides: 7. Germline V gene sequence: CDR1 SNHLY, CDR2 FYNNEI.

The chain combines TRBV5-5 with TRBJ2-1, with D perhaps matching TRBD1 (5 bases). Germline V lookup: CDR1 SGHKS, CDR2 YYEKEE (reference sequence). The germline V and J ends were trimmed by 0 bases and 7 bases, with 8 bases remaining between them. The CDR3 sequence is 13 residues long. The CDR3 protein is CASSLGPGNEQFF. The CDR3 bases are TGTGCCAGCAGCTTGGGGCCAGGGAATGAGCAGTTCTTC.

J is TRBJ2-3 and V is TRBV5-8, with D uncertain. The CDR3 covers 13 residues. Trimming took off 7 bases at V and 3 bases at J, with 12 bases between the two ends. Germline loops: CDR1 SGHTS, CDR2 YDEGEE. The CDR3 nucleotides read TGTGCCAGCTCACCACCTAGTACAGATACGCAGTATTTT. The encoded protein is CASSPPSTDTQYF. Based on the CDR3 plus reference TRBV5-8 and TRBJ2-3, the full variable domain is EAGVTQSPTHLIKTRGQQATLRCSPISGHTSVYWYQQALGLGLQFLLWYDEGEERNRGNFPPRFSGRQFPNYSSELNVNALELEDSALYLCASSPPSTDTQYFGPGTRLTVL.

This clone has only one observation. The J gene is TRBJ1-2, the V gene TRBV30; tentative D call: TRBD1 (5 bases). From germline, CDR1 is GTSNPN and CDR2 SVGIG (reference sequence). Trimming cost V 7 bases and J 3 bases, with 15 bases left between them. The CDR3 sequence is 13 residues long. In DNA form, the CDR3 reads TGTGCCTCCCCCCGGGGCGGGGACTATGGCTACACCTTC. It translates to CASPRGGDYGYTF.

The V gene is TRBV5-6, the J gene TRBJ2-1, with unresolved D. Germline V gene sequence: CDR1 SGHDT, CDR2 YYEEEE. With 2 bases removed from V and 4 bases from J, the gap between germline ends came to 10 bases. This CDR3 region has 14 residues. CDR3 loop: CASSLANTYNEQFF. In nucleotides, the CDR3 is TGTGCCAGCAGCTTAGCGAACACTTACAATGAGCAGTTCTTC.

Only one count was recorded for this clone. The chain couples TRBV6-2 or TRBV6-3 to TRBJ1-5; D gene unclear. Trimming left V 2 bases short and J 3 bases short, with 11 bases between. This CDR3 is 15 amino acids long. Germline lookup yields CDR1 MNHEY and CDR2 SVGEGT. In nucleotides, the CDR3 is TGTGCCAGCAGTTACGGAGGCACGGTCAATCAGCCCCAGCATTTT. It is translated as CASSYGGTVNQPQHF.

This clone was recorded only once. The V gene is TRBV11-1, the J gene TRBJ2-5; D not resolved. The germline V and J ends were trimmed by 3 bases and 2 bases, with 10 bases remaining between them. The CDR3 spans 14 residues. Germline loops: CDR1 SGHAT, CDR2 FQDESV (reference sequence). Here the CDR3 reads CASSFGRIQETQYF. The DNA for the CDR3 is TGTGCCAGCAGCTTCGGCAGGATACAAGAGACCCAGTACTTC.

The rearrangement links TRBV30 to TRBJ1-3; D unclear. The germline V gene has CDR1 GTSNPN and CDR2 SVGIG (reference sequence). The CDR3 sequence is 14 residues long. V shed 0 bases and J shed 1 base, with 7 bases lying between them. CDR3 sequence: CAWSVERSGNTIYF. The CDR3 DNA reads TGTGCCTGGAGTGTGGAGCGATCTGGAAACACCATATATTTT.

This clone was observed a few times. Other DNA sequences in this specimen translate into the identical CDR3. The V call is TRBV5-1, the J call TRBJ2-2, with 12 nucleotides matching TRBD2. The CDR3 loop spans 16 amino acids. J was trimmed by 6 bases and V by 4 bases; bases with no gene match: 7. In germline, CDR1 is SGHRS, CDR2 YFSETQ. CDR3 region: CASSLQTSGGAGELFF. The CDR3 coding sequence is TGCGCCAGCAGCCTGCAGACTAGCGGGGGTGCCGGGGAGCTGTTTTTT.

The chain is built from TRBV2 and TRBJ2-1, with 7 positions matching TRBD2. This CDR3 contains 15 residues. V shed 6 bases and J 5 bases; nucleotides not matched to a gene: 10. CDR1 is SNHLY, CDR2 FYNNEI, per germline. CDR3 nucleotides: TGTGCCAGCAGGCCTGAACGGGGGGAGAACAATGAGCAGTTCTTC. Protein: CASRPERGENNEQFF.

The genes are TRBV27 and TRBJ1-6; TRBD1 matches at 8 bases. V shed 5 bases and J 8 bases; nucleotides not matched to a gene: 5. This CDR3 spans 14 amino acids. CDR1 MNHEY and CDR2 SMNVEV come from the germline V gene (reference sequence). As DNA, the CDR3 is TGTGCCAGCAGTATCGGACAGGGCGATTCACCCCTCCACTTT. Translating it yields CASSIGQGDSPLHF.

The chain combines TRBV28 with TRBJ1-3, with 9 bases fitting TRBD1. The CDR3 length is 16 residues. Germline V lookup: CDR1 MDHEN, CDR2 SYDVKM. The V and J ends lost 4 bases and 4 bases, in that order; junction bases with no gene match: 8. CDR3: CASSSTGTGRGNTIYF. In nucleotides, the CDR3 is TGTGCCAGCAGTTCCACCGGGACAGGGCGCGGAAACACCATATATTTT.